The source of this TCR beta chain is a study of cytomegalovirus exposure and HLA in healthy donors. V was pared by 5 bases and J by 0 bases, with 19 bases between. This CDR3 spans 17 amino acids. Per germline, CDR1 MDHEN and CDR2 SYDVKM. PCR used 60 Vbeta primers and 13 Jbeta primers. This table comes from immunoSEQ multiplex PCR, and its TCRdb copy is limited to in-frame clones, with some not included. Of roughly 100,000 clones in the sample, roughly three quarters are singletons; the top ten hold 0.6% to 0.95%. This clone was recorded a few times. What it recognizes is unknown. Overall study results and limits: The study listed under 200 cytomegalovirus-associated TCR beta chains. Trimming of TCR beta V- and J-genes showed a link, identified in a later analysis, to a missense DCLRE1C variant. Researchers reportedly found TCR beta sequences accurately predicted most subjects' HLA-A and HLA-B alleles.

The receptor was isolated from a woman aged 55 to 70 in good health and CMV-seronegative. Sequenced sample: PBMCs. The V and J genes are TRBV28 and TRBJ1-1, with unresolved D. In DNA form, the CDR3 reads TGTGCCAGCAGTCCTACCCTCGGCAGGCTCATGAACACTGAAGCTTTCTTT. Translation: CASSPTLGRLMNTEAFF.